One sample yielded the 5 T cell receptor beta chains listed below, sequenced in a study of blood T cell repertoires in COVID-19. The data were produced by immunoSEQ multiplex PCR, yet TCRdb's version contains in-frame clones alone and is incomplete. Of some 120,000 clones listed, 88% were seen once; the top ten hold approximately 1.5%. Sequenced: peripheral blood. Receptors originate from a human donor in a cohort sampled during active COVID-19.

The chain carries TRBV3-1 (or the pseudogene TRBV3-2) and TRBJ2-5; D may be TRBD2 (5 bases). The CDR3 extends over 12 amino acids. CDR1 and CDR2 from the germline V gene are LGHDT and YNNKEL (reference sequence). CDR3 sequence (DNA): TGTGCTAGTCAAAGCGAGGCGGGGACCCAGTACTTC. It encodes CASQSEAGTQYF.

The rearrangement joins TRBV6-5 to TRBJ1-1, with D maybe TRBD1 (5 bases). The V end lost 5 bases, the J end lost 0 bases, and 13 bases lay between the germline ends. This CDR3 has 15 residues. In germline, CDR1 is MNHEY, CDR2 SVGAGI. In nucleotides, the CDR3 is TGTGCCAGCAGTCCCGAGGCAGGGATGAACACTGAAGCTTTCTTT. This codes for CASSPEAGMNTEAFF.

V usage is TRBV29-1 and J usage is TRBJ1-5, with a tentative D call TRBD1 (5 bases). The CDR3 is 12 residues long. The germline V and J ends were trimmed by 5 bases and 8 bases, with 13 bases remaining between them. CDR1 and CDR2 (germline): SQVTM, ANQGSEA. The CDR3 here is CSVKDTQEPQHF. The CDR3, as DNA: TGCAGCGTTAAGGACACCCAAGAGCCCCAGCATTTT.

The V and J genes are TRBV6-5 and TRBJ2-7; D possibly corresponds to TRBD2 (6 bases). This CDR3 is built from 13 residues. Trimming cost V 8 bases and J 2 bases, with 13 bases left between them. Germline CDR1 reads MNHEY; CDR2 reads SVGAGI. This CDR3 is CASGARLAYEQYF. CDR3 bases: TGTGCCAGCGGAGCGAGACTAGCCTACGAGCAGTACTTC.

V gene TRBV2 combines with J gene TRBJ1-6, with D possibly TRBD1 on 6 matching bases. Trimming took off 3 bases at V and 5 bases at J, with 14 bases between the two ends. CDR1 and CDR2 from the germline V gene are SNHLY and FYNNEI. This CDR3 comprises 16 residues. CDR3 protein: CASSDGGVLDNSPLHF. In nucleotides, the CDR3 is TGTGCCAGCAGTGATGGGGGCGTCCTCGATAATTCACCCCTCCACTTT.